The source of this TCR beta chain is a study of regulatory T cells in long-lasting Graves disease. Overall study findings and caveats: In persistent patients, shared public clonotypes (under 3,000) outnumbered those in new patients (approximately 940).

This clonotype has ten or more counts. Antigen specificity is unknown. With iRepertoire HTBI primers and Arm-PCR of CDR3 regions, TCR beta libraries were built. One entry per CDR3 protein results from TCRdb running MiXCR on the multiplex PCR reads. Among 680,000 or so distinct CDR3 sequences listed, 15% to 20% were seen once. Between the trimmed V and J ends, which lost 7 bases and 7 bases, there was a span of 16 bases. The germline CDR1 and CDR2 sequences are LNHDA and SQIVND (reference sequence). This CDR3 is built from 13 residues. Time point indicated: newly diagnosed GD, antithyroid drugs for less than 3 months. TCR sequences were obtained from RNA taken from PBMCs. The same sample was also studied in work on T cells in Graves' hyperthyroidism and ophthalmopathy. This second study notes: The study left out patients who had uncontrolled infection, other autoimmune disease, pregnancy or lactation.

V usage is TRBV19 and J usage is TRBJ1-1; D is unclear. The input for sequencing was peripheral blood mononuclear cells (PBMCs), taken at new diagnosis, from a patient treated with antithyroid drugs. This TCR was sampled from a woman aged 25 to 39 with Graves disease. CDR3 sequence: CASISRFGVEAFF. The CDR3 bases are TGTGCCAGTATTTCCCGCTTCGGCGTTGAAGCTTTCTTT.